The rows below give T cell receptor beta chains drawn from one sample of a study of CD8 T cells in Susac syndrome. TCRdb reanalysed the immunoSEQ multiplex PCR reads using MiXCR and keeps one entry per CDR3 protein. Seen here are 120,000 or so distinct CDR3 sequences, roughly 94% observed once, and the top ten hold roughly 0.13%. The sample comprised CD4+ T cells from PBMCs. The source is a human donor with multiple sclerosis. CDR3s include the opening cysteine and the closing phenylalanine or tryptophan. D genes are given only for firm matches. Clone size is not always given. Where it is, it says once, few, many or a class for expanded clones.

>TRBJ1-2|TRBV5-6|NA|NA
CASSGSHGYTF
TGTGCCAGCAGCGGATCGCATGGCTACACCTTC
>TRBJ1-5|TRBV5-1|NA|NA
CASSLAGRVEQPQHF
TGCGCCAGCAGCTTAGCAGGGAGGGTTGAGCAGCCCCAGCATTTT
>TRBJ2-5|TRBV3-1|NA|NA
CASRRKGEETQYF
TGTGCCAGCCGCCGAAAGGGAGAAGAGACCCAGTACTTC
>TRBJ2-1|TRBV5-4|NA|NA
CASTNRGTGHEQFF
TGTGCCAGCACTAACCGAGGGACGGGCCATGAGCAGTTCTTC
>TRBJ1-2|TRBV3-1|TRBD1|once
CASSLGKGAYLYGYTF
TGTGCCAGCAGCTTGGGCAAGGGGGCGTATCTCTATGGCTACACCTTC
>TRBJ1-1|TRBV7-6|NA|NA
CASSLIGQTKDAFF
TGTGCCAGCAGCTTAATTGGGCAAACCAAGGATGCTTTCTTT
>TRBJ2-2|TRBV12-3/TRBV12-4|TRBD1|NA
CASSLGTGGRRDTGELFF
TGTGCCAGCAGTTTGGGGACAGGGGGCCGTAGGGACACCGGGGAGCTGTTTTTT
>TRBJ2-6|TRBV6-1|NA|NA
CASSEQGPGANVLTF
TGTGCCAGCAGTGAACAGGGTCCCGGGGCCAACGTCCTGACTTTC
>TRBJ1-1|TRBV30|TRBD1|NA
CAGNFRGLGTEAFF
TGTGCCGGGAACTTCAGGGGGCTCGGCACTGAAGCTTTCTTT
>TRBJ2-7|TRBV6-6|NA|NA
CVSQGRSYEQYF
TGTGTCTCCCAGGGGCGAAGCTACGAGCAGTACTTC
>TRBJ1-1|TRBV30|NA|NA
CAWSHLTRTEAFF
TGTGCCTGGAGTCATCTCACCCGGACTGAAGCTTTCTTT
>TRBJ2-2|TRBV9|NA|NA
CASSPRSGQNTGELFF
TGTGCCAGCAGCCCTAGAAGCGGACAGAACACCGGGGAGCTGTTTTTT
>TRBJ1-2|TRBV5-1|NA|NA
CASSLASRYGYTF
TGCGCCAGCAGCTTGGCCAGTCGCTATGGCTACACCTTC
>TRBJ1-1|TRBV5-1|NA|NA
CASSLALPMNTEAFF
TGCGCCAGCAGCTTGGCACTGCCAATGAACACTGAAGCTTTCTTT
>TRBJ1-4|TRBV30|TRBD1|NA
CATPTGQNEKLFF
TGTGCCACCCCCACGGGACAGAATGAAAAACTGTTTTTT
>TRBJ2-1|TRBV3-1|NA|NA
CASSQGQTGYNEQFF
TGTGCCAGCAGCCAAGGTCAAACGGGGTACAATGAGCAGTTCTTC
>TRBJ2-7|TRBV12-3/TRBV12-4|NA|NA
CASSFQPRAVHEQYF
TGTGCCAGCAGTTTTCAGCCCAGGGCAGTCCACGAGCAGTACTTC
>TRBJ2-2|TRBV10-2|NA|NA
CASRSLASGTGELFF
TGCGCCAGCAGGTCCCTCGCGTCGGGAACCGGGGAGCTGTTTTTT
>TRBJ1-5|TRBV18|TRBD1|NA
CASKDRGESNQPQHF
TGTGCCAGCAAAGACAGGGGCGAGAGCAATCAGCCCCAGCATTTT
>TRBJ2-3|TRBV7-9|NA|NA
CASSVTDTQYF
TGTGCCAGCAGCGTTACAGATACGCAGTATTTT
>TRBJ2-3|TRBV6-5|NA|NA
CASSTPSTDTQYF
TGTGCCAGCAGTACACCTAGCACAGATACGCAGTATTTT
>TRBJ2-3|TRBV5-1|TRBD1|NA
CASSLRTWDRGRVDTQYF
TGCGCCAGCAGCCTGCGAACGTGGGACAGGGGGCGCGTAGATACGCAGTATTTT
>TRBJ2-1|TRBV12-3/TRBV12-4|NA|NA
CASSFYQQSYNEQFF
TGTGCCAGCAGTTTTTATCAACAGTCCTACAATGAGCAGTTCTTC
>TRBJ1-1|TRBV29-1|NA|NA
CSHQARGTEAFF
TGCAGCCATCAGGCCCGAGGGACTGAAGCTTTCTTT
>TRBJ2-2|TRBV3-1|NA|few
CASSLTLGELFF
TGTGCCAGCAGCCTAACCCTCGGGGAGCTGTTTTTT
>TRBJ1-1|TRBV29-1|NA|once
CSGQGWTEAFF
TGCAGCGGCCAGGGGTGGACTGAAGCTTTCTTT
>TRBJ1-2|TRBV5-6|NA|NA
CASSLRGDYGYTF
TGTGCCAGCAGCTTGAGGGGCGACTATGGCTACACCTTC
>TRBJ2-1|TRBV3-1|NA|once
CASNTGRSYNEQFF
TGTGCCAGCAACACGGGCCGCTCCTACAATGAGCAGTTCTTC
>TRBJ2-7|TRBV7-2|TRBD2|NA
CASSLTSGRQYEQYF
TGTGCCAGCAGCCTAACTAGCGGGAGGCAGTACGAGCAGTACTTC
>TRBJ2-1|TRBV18|NA|NA
CASSPSRTDRNNEQFF
TGTGCCAGCTCACCAAGTAGGACAGACCGGAACAATGAGCAGTTCTTC
>TRBJ2-7|TRBV3-1|NA|NA
CASEPLGRLEQYF
TGTGCCAGCGAACCTCTCGGACGTCTCGAGCAGTACTTC
>TRBJ1-2|TRBV7-2|NA|NA
CASSPLLGYGYTF
TGTGCCAGCAGCCCTCTGCTGGGGTATGGCTACACCTTC
>TRBJ1-3|TRBV19|TRBD1|NA
CASRTGDSGNTIYF
TGTGCCAGTAGGACAGGGGACTCTGGAAACACCATATATTTT
>TRBJ2-3|TRBV5-1|NA|NA
CASSHRDIGGDTQYF
TGCGCCAGCAGCCATCGGGACATTGGCGGAGATACGCAGTATTTT
>TRBJ1-5|TRBV28|NA|NA
CASSGQPNQPQHF
TGTGCCAGCAGCGGACAGCCTAATCAGCCCCAGCATTTT
>TRBJ1-2|TRBV6-1|NA|NA
CASSGTGVGLGYTF
TGTGCCAGCAGCGGAACCGGCGTAGGGCTTGGCTACACCTTC
>TRBJ2-7|TRBV19|NA|few
CASRTSSYEQYF
TGTGCCAGTAGGACGAGCTCCTACGAGCAGTACTTC
>TRBJ1-5|TRBV12-3/TRBV12-4|NA|NA
CASSLDSPREPQHF
TGTGCCAGCAGTCTAGACAGCCCCAGAGAGCCCCAGCATTTT
>TRBJ2-6|TRBV5-4|NA|NA
CASSDPLRSGANVLTF
TGTGCCAGCAGTGATCCCCTTCGCTCTGGGGCCAACGTCCTGACTTTC
>TRBJ1-4|TRBV19|NA|NA
CASSIKLPAAGKLFF
TGTGCCAGTAGTATAAAGTTACCGGCGGCTGGAAAACTGTTTTTT
>TRBJ1-1|TRBV30|NA|NA
CAWSISPGPQGKAFF
TGTGCCTGGAGTATTTCTCCGGGACCTCAGGGGAAAGCTTTCTTT
>TRBJ2-5|TRBV5-6|TRBD1|NA
CASSRGDRGQETQYF
TGTGCCAGCAGCCGGGGGGACAGGGGGCAAGAGACCCAGTACTTC
>TRBJ1-4|TRBV5-4|NA|NA
CASSLGGTTNEKLFF
TGTGCCAGCAGCTTGGGGGGAACAACTAATGAAAAACTGTTTTTT
>TRBJ2-1|TRBV12-3/TRBV12-4|NA|NA
CASSARSEQFF
TGTGCCAGCAGTGCTAGGTCTGAGCAGTTCTTC
>TRBJ2-1|TRBV7-2|TRBD2|NA
CASSRGGRNEQFF
TGTGCCAGCAGCCGCGGGGGGCGGAATGAGCAGTTCTTC
>TRBJ1-1|TRBV2|NA|NA
CANSEAAGAYTEAFF
TGTGCCAACAGTGAAGCGGCGGGGGCCTACACTGAAGCTTTCTTT
>TRBJ1-5|TRBV23-1|NA|NA
CASSLLSHGVQPQHF
TGCGCCAGCAGTCTCCTCAGCCACGGGGTTCAGCCCCAGCATTTT
>TRBJ2-7|TRBV3-1|NA|NA
CASSQVRLSWSSPIYEQYF
TGTGCCAGCAGCCAAGTAAGGCTGAGCTGGTCTAGCCCTATCTACGAGCAGTACTTC
>TRBJ1-1|TRBV7-9|NA|NA
CASRPGATNTEAFF
TGTGCCAGCAGGCCAGGGGCCACGAACACTGAAGCTTTCTTT
>TRBJ1-3|TRBV29-1|TRBD1|once
CSVDREISGNTIYF
TGCAGCGTCGACAGGGAGATCTCTGGAAACACCATATATTTT
>TRBJ2-2|TRBV6-5|NA|NA
CASSLGANTGELFF
TGTGCCAGCAGTTTAGGGGCTAACACCGGGGAGCTGTTTTTT